What follows are 5 T cell receptor beta chains derived from one specimen sequenced in a study of cytomegalovirus exposure and HLA in healthy donors. Use of 60 Vbeta and 13 Jbeta primers characterized the PCR. Assay used: immunoSEQ multiplex PCR; TCRdb lists only in-frame clones, some missing. The sample contains under 70,000 clones, about 80% of which appear only once. The sample taken for sequencing was PBMCs. The source is a man aged 45-65 years in good health and CMV-seronegative.

The chain recombines TRBV23-1 with TRBJ2-1; 7 nucleotides agree with TRBD2. TRBV23-1 is an ORF, and what it does is uncertain. V shed 3 bases, J shed 2 bases, and the junction held 4 bases outside the gene matches. This CDR3 spans 15 amino acids. The CDR3 sequence is CASSQASGTYNEQFF. CDR3 bases: TGCGCCAGCAGTCAGGCTAGCGGCACCTACAATGAGCAGTTCTTC.

The rearrangement uses TRBV7-9 and TRBJ1-2; TRBD1 is a possible D gene (5 bases). CDR1 is SEHNR and CDR2 is FQNEAQ in the germline V gene (reference sequence). This CDR3 is built from 16 residues. Trimming cost V 5 bases and J 8 bases, with 24 bases left between them. This CDR3 reads CASSHSGGEYVRGYTF. In DNA, the CDR3 is TGTGCCAGCAGCCATTCCGGGGGGGAGTATGTTCGGGGCTACACCTTC.

The count of this clone is one. The chain is built from TRBV6-6 and TRBJ2-6; D is uncertain. CDR1 is MNHNY and CDR2 is SVGAGI in the germline V gene (reference sequence). This CDR3 has 16 residues. V was trimmed by 7 bases and J by 0 bases, leaving 13 bases between them. The CDR3, as DNA: TGTGCCAGCACGACTCCGGCACCCTCTGGGGCCAACGTCCTGACTTTC. Translating gives CASTTPAPSGANVLTF.

This clone was counted once. This sequence joins TRBV5-1 and TRBJ1-6; D gene unclear. V lost 3 bases and J 6 bases, leaving 10 bases between the germline ends. This CDR3 has 14 amino acids. From germline, CDR1 is SGHRS and CDR2 YFSETQ. This CDR3 is CASSSREINSPLHF. The CDR3 bases are TGCGCCAGCAGCTCCCGAGAGATTAATTCACCCCTCCACTTT.

V and J are TRBV7-9 and TRBJ1-4, with 9 nucleotides matching TRBD1. Trimming took 7 bases from V and 6 from J; bases not matched to a gene: 9. Germline V gene data show CDR1 as SEHNR and CDR2 as FQNEAQ (reference sequence). The length of the CDR3 is 15 residues. CDR3 residues: CASTPSGTGYEKLFF. CDR3 sequence (DNA): TGTGCCAGCACCCCATCCGGGACAGGGTATGAAAAACTGTTTTTT.